This entry lists 20 T cell receptor beta chains sequenced from one sample in a study of chemoradiotherapy in HPV16-positive cancers. Sequencing used immunoSEQ multiplex PCR; TCRdb keeps in-frame clones, though not all of them. The profile covers approximately 20,000 clones, with around nine tenths appearing a single time and about 5% taken by the ten largest. This specimen consisted of blood, obtained from a patient who underwent chemoradiotherapy. The receptor source for this set is a human donor with HPV-associated anogenital cancer.

The chain recombines TRBV19 with TRBJ1-3, with 7 nucleotides matching TRBD1. The CDR3 is 13 residues long. Losses at the gene ends were 4 bases for V and 11 bases for J; bases not matched to a gene: 8. CDR1 LNHDA and CDR2 SQIVND come from the germline V gene (reference sequence). The CDR3, as DNA: TGTGCCAGTAGTACAAACAGGGGATTGGCCATATATTTT. Translated: CASSTNRGLAIYF.

The chain joins TRBV6-1 to TRBJ2-2; 7 nucleotides agree with TRBD1. V lost 6 bases to trimming and J lost 1 base; unmatched junction nucleotides: 5. Germline CDR1 MNHNS, CDR2 SASEGT. CDR3 size: 15 residues. CDR3 loop: CASRSGTVNTGELFF. The CDR3, as DNA: TGTGCCAGCAGGTCGGGGACAGTGAACACCGGGGAGCTGTTTTTT.

This clone was seen a single time. The chain recombines TRBV2 with TRBJ1-4; 10 bases line up with TRBD1. The length of the CDR3 is 15 residues. The V gene's germline CDR1 is SNHLY and CDR2 FYNNEI. With V trimmed by 6 bases and J by 1 base, 2 bases remained unmatched. The CDR3 DNA follows: TGTGCCAGCAGGGACAGGGGGGTAACTAATGAAAAACTGTTTTTT. This codes for CASRDRGVTNEKLFF.

The chain carries TRBV9 and TRBJ1-3; D may be TRBD1 (6 bases). CDR1 is SGDLS and CDR2 is YYNGEE in the germline V gene. V lost 0 bases and J lost 2, with 12 bases in between. The CDR3 has 16 residues. In DNA, the CDR3 is TGTGCCAGCAGCGTAGACGCGGGGGCCGCTGGAAACACCATATATTTT. It encodes CASSVDAGAAGNTIYF.

The CDR3 DNA reads as TGCGCCAGCAGCGAAGGGACAAAATACACAGATACGCAGTATTTT. Its translation is CASSEGTKYTDTQYF. The V and J genes are TRBV5-1 and TRBJ2-3; perhaps TRBD1 as D (6 bases). Trimming removed 4 bases at V and 2 bases at J, with 14 bases between. Germline V gene data show CDR1 as SGHRS and CDR2 as YFSETQ. This CDR3 region has 15 residues.

V usage is TRBV10-3 and J usage is TRBJ1-3; D perhaps matches TRBD1 (6 bases). Trimming pared 0 bases from V and 0 bases from J, leaving 9 bases between. The CDR3 loop spans 16 amino acids. Germline V gives CDR1 ENHRY, CDR2 SYGVKD. Written as DNA, the CDR3 is TGTGCCATCAGTGAGTCGGGGGACACCTCTGGAAACACCATATATTTT. As protein: CAISESGDTSGNTIYF.

CDR3 protein: CASSLDPGGITYEQYF. For the CDR3, the DNA is TGCGCCAGCAGCTTGGACCCAGGGGGTATAACCTACGAGCAGTACTTC. This chain uses TRBV5-1 with TRBJ2-7, with TRBD1 matching 7 bases. This CDR3 comprises 16 residues. V trimming: 0 bases; J trimming: 2 bases; junction bases outside the gene matches: 8. CDR1 is SGHRS and CDR2 is YFSETQ in the germline V gene.

V usage is TRBV6-1 and J usage is TRBJ1-3; no firm D call. Germline CDR1 and CDR2: MNHNS and SASEGT. V was clipped by 6 bases and J by 0 bases, with 9 bases between them. The CDR3 is made up of 14 amino acids. The CDR3 nucleotides are TGTGCCAGCAGAGACGGAGGCTCTGGAAACACCATATATTTT. It yields the protein CASRDGGSGNTIYF.

V is TRBV29-1 and J is TRBJ2-5; a weak D match, TRBD2 (6 bases). From germline, CDR1 is SQVTM and CDR2 ANQGSEA. The CDR3 loop spans 15 amino acids. Deletions cut 3 bases from V and 5 bases from J, with 19 bases between. CDR3 nucleotide sequence: TGCAGCGTTGACGGAGAAGACGGACTATTCGAGACCCAGTACTTC. It encodes CSVDGEDGLFETQYF.

V usage is TRBV27 and J usage is TRBJ2-5; D possibly corresponds to TRBD1 (6 bases). In germline, CDR1 is MNHEY, CDR2 SMNVEV (reference sequence). Trimming left V 5 bases short and J 3 bases short, with 13 bases between. CDR3 length: 14 residues. This chain's CDR3 is CASSPTGRKETQYF. CDR3 nucleotide sequence: TGTGCCAGCAGTCCGACAGGCCGCAAAGAGACCCAGTACTTC.

The chain is built from TRBV5-4 and TRBJ1-6; TRBD1 might be the D (5 bases). V lost 1 base to trimming and J lost 6 bases, with 5 bases between them. Germline lookup yields CDR1 SGHNT and CDR2 YYREEE (reference sequence). The CDR3 is made up of 13 amino acids. The CDR3 sequence: CASSLQGNSPLHF. The CDR3 DNA follows: TGTGCCAGCAGCTTGCAGGGTAATTCACCCCTCCACTTT.

This sequence joins TRBV19 and TRBJ2-5, with D unresolved. The V end was cut by 3 bases, the J end by 7 bases, with 6 bases between. This CDR3 has 11 amino acids. Germline V gives CDR1 LNHDA, CDR2 SQIVND (reference sequence). CDR3 coding DNA: TGTGCCAGTAGTATGGAAGGGACCCAGTACTTC. Its protein is CASSMEGTQYF.

The chain links TRBV9 to TRBJ2-5, with 11 bases fitting TRBD2. The CDR3 totals 15 residues. Per germline, CDR1 SGDLS and CDR2 YYNGEE. Trimming cost V 6 bases and J 6 bases; bases outside gene matches: 10. CDR3 coding DNA: TGTGCCAGCACCCGGGATAGCGGGGGGGTCAAGACCCAGTACTTC. Protein product: CASTRDSGGVKTQYF. The full variable domain, with the rest looked up from reference TRBV9 and TRBJ2-5, is DSGVTQTPKHLITATGQRVTLRCSPRSGDLSVYWYQQSLDQGLQFLIQYYNGEERAKGNILERFSAQQFPDLHSELNLSSLELGDSALYFCASTRDSGGVKTQYFGPGTRLLVL.

This clone has only one observation. The V gene is TRBV4-1, the J gene TRBJ1-3; D is ambiguous. Per the germline V gene, CDR1 is MGHRA and CDR2 is YSYEKL. Trimming pared 0 bases from V and 0 bases from J, leaving 9 bases between. CDR3 length: 16 residues. The CDR3 loop reads CASSQDVGSSGNTIYF. The CDR3 DNA reads as TGCGCCAGCAGCCAAGATGTTGGAAGCTCTGGAAACACCATATATTTT.

The chain is built from TRBV2 and TRBJ1-4; D might be TRBD1 (6 bases). Trimming stripped 6 bases from V and 0 bases from J, with 14 bases between. Germline V gene sequence: CDR1 SNHLY, CDR2 FYNNEI. This CDR3 spans 16 amino acids. DNA for the CDR3: TGTGCCAGCAGCCGGAACAGGGTCGCAACTAATGAAAAACTGTTTTTT. Translating gives CASSRNRVATNEKLFF.

The chain carries TRBV5-1 and TRBJ1-1; TRBD1 aligns across 12 bases. The CDR3 spans 16 residues. Looked up from germline, CDR1 is SGHRS and CDR2 is YFSETQ. With 3 bases clipped from V and 5 bases from J, the junction kept 8 bases outside the gene matches. CDR3 sequence reads: CASSWGQGAGRTEAFF. Here the CDR3 DNA reads TGCGCCAGCAGCTGGGGACAGGGGGCAGGGAGGACTGAAGCTTTCTTT.

About this clone: Other DNA variants within this sample encode the same CDR3. The chain is built from TRBV4-1 and TRBJ2-3, with a possible D match to TRBD2 (5 bases). Germline CDR1 and CDR2: MGHRA and YSYEKL. There are 12 residues in the CDR3. Trimming removed 1 base from V and 6 bases from J, with 5 bases in between. DNA of the CDR3: TGCGCCAGCAGCCAAGGAGGGGATACGCAGTATTTT. This gives the protein CASSQGGDTQYF.

This chain uses TRBV5-6 with TRBJ2-7; D ambiguous. The V gene's germline CDR1 is SGHDT and CDR2 YYEEEE. Trimming pared 4 bases from V and 4 bases from J, leaving 12 bases between. The CDR3 loop spans 13 amino acids. In DNA form, the CDR3 reads TGTGCCAGCAGCCCCGCGGAGAGTTACGAGCAGTACTTC. It yields the protein CASSPAESYEQYF.

The chain has TRBV19 and TRBJ2-1, with TRBD2 matching 7 bases. The CDR3 totals 15 residues. Germline V CDR1 and CDR2: LNHDA, SQIVND (reference sequence). V shed 0 bases, J shed 8 bases, and the junction held 7 bases outside the gene matches. CDR3 nucleotides: TGTGCCAGTAGTATAGATTTGGGGGGGTGGGATGAGCAGTTCTTC. Protein: CASSIDLGGWDEQFF.

The V and J genes are TRBV7-2 and TRBJ1-2, with D possibly TRBD1 on 6 matching bases. The CDR3 has 16 residues. Looked up from germline, CDR1 is SGHTA and CDR2 is FQGNSA. V gave up 1 base and J gave up 0 bases, with 12 bases separating them. The CDR3 bases are TGTGCCAGCAGCTTAGATCCGACAGGAGCTAACTATGGCTACACCTTC. Its protein product is CASSLDPTGANYGYTF.